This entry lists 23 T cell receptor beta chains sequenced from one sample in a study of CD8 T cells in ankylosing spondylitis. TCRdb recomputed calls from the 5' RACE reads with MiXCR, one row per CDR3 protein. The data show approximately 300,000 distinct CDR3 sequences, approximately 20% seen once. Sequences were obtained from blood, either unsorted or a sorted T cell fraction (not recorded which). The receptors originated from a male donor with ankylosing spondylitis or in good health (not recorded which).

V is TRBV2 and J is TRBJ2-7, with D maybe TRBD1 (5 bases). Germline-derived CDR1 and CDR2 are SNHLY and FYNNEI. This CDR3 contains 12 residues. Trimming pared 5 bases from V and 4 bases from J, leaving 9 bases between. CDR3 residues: CASSSRQYEQYV. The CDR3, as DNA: TGTGCCAGCAGTAGTAGACAGTACGAGCAGTACGTC.

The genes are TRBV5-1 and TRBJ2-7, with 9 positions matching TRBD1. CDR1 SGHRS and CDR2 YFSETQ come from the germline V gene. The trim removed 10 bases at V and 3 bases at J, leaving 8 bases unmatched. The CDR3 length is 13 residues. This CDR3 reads CAGAEDRGYEQYV. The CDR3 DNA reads TGCGCCGGAGCCGAGGACAGGGGCTACGAGCAGTACGTC.

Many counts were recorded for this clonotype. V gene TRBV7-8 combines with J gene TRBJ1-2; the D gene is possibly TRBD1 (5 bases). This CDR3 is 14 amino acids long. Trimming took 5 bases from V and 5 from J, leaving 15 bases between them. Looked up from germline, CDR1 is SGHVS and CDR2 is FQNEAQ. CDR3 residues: CASSLMVGEYGYTF. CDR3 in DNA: TGTGCCAGCAGCCTCATGGTAGGGGAGTATGGCTACACCTTC.

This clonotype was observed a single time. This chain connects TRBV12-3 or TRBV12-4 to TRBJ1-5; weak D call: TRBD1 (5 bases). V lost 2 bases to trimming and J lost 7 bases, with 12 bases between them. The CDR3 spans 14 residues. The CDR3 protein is CASSLSGVRQPQHF. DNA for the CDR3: TGTGCCAGCAGTTTATCGGGGGTGAGGCAGCCCCAGCATTTT.

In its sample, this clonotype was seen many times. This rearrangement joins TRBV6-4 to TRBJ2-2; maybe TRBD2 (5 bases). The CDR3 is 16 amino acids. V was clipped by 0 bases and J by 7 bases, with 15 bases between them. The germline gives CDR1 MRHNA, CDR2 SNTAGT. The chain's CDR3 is CASSDSTLGIGGELFF. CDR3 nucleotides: TGTGCCAGCAGTGACTCGACACTAGGAATAGGCGGGGAGCTGTTTTTT.

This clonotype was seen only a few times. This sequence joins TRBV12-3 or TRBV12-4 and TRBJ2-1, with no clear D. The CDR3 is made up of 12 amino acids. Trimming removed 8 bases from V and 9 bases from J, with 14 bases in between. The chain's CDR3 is CASHLGWGEQFF. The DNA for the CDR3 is TGTGCCAGCCACCTTGGTTGGGGTGAGCAGTTCTTC.

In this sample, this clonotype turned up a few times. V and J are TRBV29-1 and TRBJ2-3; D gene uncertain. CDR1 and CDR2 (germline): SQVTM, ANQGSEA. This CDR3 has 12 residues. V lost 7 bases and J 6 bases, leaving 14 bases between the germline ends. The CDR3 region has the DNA TGCAGCGCCGGTGAGCCCGCGGATACGCAGTATTTT. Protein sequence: CSAGEPADTQYF.

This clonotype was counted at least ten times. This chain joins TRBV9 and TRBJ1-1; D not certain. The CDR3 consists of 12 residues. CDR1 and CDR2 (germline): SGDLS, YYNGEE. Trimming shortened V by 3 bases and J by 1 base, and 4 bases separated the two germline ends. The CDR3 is CASSDTNTEAFF. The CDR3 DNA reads TGTGCCAGCAGCGACACGAACACTGAAGCTTTCTTT.

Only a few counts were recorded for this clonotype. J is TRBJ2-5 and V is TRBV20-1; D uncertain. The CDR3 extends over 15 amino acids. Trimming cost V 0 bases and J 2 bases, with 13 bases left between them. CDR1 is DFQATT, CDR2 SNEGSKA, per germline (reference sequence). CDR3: CSARDYKEPQETQYF. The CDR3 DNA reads TGCAGTGCTAGAGATTACAAAGAACCGCAAGAGACCCAGTACTTC.

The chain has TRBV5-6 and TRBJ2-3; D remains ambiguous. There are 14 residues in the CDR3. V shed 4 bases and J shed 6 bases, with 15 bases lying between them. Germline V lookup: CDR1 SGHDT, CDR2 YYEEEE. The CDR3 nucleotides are TGTGCCAGCAGCCTTTCCATGCTAAAGGATACGCAGTATTTT. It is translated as CASSLSMLKDTQYF. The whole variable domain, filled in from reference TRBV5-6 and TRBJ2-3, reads DAGVTQSPTHLIKTRGQQVTLRCSPKSGHDTVSWYQQALGQGPQFIFQYYEEEERQRGNFPDRFSGHQFPNYSSELNVNALLLGDSALYLCASSLSMLKDTQYFGPGTRLTVL.

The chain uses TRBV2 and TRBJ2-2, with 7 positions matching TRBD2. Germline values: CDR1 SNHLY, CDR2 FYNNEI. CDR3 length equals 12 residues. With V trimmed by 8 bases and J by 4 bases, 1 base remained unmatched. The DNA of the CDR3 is TGTGCCAGCGGACTAGGCACCGGGGAGCTGTTTTTT. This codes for CASGLGTGELFF.

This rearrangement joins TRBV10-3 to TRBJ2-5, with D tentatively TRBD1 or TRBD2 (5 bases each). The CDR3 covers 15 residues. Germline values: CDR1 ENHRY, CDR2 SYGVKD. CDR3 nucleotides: TGTGGCACCCAATCCGGGGCCTCAGGGTTAGAGACCCAGTACTTC. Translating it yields CGTQSGASGLETQYF.

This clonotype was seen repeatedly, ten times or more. DNA for the CDR3: TGTGCCAGCAGTGAAGGGCCGGATACGCAGTATTTT. This translates into CASSEGPDTQYF. The chain combines TRBV2 with TRBJ2-3, with no clear D. Germline CDR1 is SNHLY and CDR2 is FYNNEI. The CDR3 has 12 residues. V lost 1 base to trimming and J lost 6 bases, with 5 bases between them.

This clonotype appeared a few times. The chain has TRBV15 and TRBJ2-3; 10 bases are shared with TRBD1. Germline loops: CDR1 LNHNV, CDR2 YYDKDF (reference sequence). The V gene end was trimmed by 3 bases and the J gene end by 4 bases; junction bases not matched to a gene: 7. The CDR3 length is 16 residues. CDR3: CATSRERTGGADTQYF. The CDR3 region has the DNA TGTGCCACCAGCAGGGAACGGACAGGGGGGGCAGATACGCAGTATTTT.

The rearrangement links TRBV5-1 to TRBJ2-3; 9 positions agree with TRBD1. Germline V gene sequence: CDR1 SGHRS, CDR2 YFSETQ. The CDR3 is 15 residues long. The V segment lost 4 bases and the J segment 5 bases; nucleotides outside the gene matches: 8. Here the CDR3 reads CASSTPGQGIDTQYF. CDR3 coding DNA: TGCGCCAGCAGCACACCGGGACAGGGCATAGATACGCAGTATTTT.

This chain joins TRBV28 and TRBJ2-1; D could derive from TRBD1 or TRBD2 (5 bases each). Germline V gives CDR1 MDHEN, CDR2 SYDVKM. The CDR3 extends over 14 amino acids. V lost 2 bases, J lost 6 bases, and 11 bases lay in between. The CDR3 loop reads CASSLGTATNEQFF. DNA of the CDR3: TGTGCCAGCAGTTTAGGGACGGCAACCAATGAGCAGTTCTTC.

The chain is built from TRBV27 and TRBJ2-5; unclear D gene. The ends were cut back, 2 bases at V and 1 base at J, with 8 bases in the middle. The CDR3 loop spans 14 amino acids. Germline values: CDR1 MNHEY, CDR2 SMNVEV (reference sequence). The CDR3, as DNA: TGTGCCAGCAGTTTACGCAGAACCCAAGAGACCCAGTACTTC. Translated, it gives CASSLRRTQETQYF.

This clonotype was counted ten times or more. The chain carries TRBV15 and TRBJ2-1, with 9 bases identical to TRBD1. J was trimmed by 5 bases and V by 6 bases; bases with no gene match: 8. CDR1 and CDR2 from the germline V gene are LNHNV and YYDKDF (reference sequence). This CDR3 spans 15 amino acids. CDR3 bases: TGTGCCACCAGATCCGGGACAGGGCGGCACAATGAGCAGTTCTTC. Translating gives CATRSGTGRHNEQFF.

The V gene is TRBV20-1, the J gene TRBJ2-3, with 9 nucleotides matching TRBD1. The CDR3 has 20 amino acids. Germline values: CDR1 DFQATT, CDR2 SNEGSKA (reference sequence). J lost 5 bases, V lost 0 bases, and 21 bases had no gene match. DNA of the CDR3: TGCAGTGCTAGAGATGTGGGTGGATGGGGTTGGGACAGGGAGGTAGATACGCAGTATTTT. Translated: CSARDVGGWGWDREVDTQYF.

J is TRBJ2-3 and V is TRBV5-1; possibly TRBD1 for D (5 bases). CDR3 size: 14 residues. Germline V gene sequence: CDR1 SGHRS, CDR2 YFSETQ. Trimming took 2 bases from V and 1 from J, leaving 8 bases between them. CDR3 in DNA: TGCGCCAGCAGCTTTGTAGGGGGCACAGATACGCAGTATTTT. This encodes CASSFVGGTDTQYF.

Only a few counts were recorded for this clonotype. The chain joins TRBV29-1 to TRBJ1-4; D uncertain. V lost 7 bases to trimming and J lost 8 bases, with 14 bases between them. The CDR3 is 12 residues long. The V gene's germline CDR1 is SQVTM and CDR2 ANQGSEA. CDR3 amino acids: CSAKDLYEKLFF. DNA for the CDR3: TGCAGCGCCAAGGACCTCTACGAAAAACTGTTTTTT. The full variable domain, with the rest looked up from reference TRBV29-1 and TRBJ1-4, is SAVISQKPSRDICQRGTSLTIQCQVDSQVTMMFWYRQQPGQSLTLIATANQGSEATYESGFVIDKFPISRPNLTFSTLTVSNMSPEDSSIYLCSAKDLYEKLFFGSGTQLSVL.

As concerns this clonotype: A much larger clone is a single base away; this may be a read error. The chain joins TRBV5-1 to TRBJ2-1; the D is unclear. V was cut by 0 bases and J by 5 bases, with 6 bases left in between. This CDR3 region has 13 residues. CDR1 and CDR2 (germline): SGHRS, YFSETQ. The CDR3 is CASSLDPDNEQFF. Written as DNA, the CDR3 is TGCGCCAGCAGCTTGGACCCCGACAATGAGCAGTTCTTC.

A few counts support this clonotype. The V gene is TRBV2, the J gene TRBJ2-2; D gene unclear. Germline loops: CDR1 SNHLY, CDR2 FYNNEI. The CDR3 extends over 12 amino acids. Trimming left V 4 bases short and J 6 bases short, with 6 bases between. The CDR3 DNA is TGTGCCAGCAGTGCTATGCCCGGGGAGCTGTTTTTT. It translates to CASSAMPGELFF.